The 27 T cell receptor beta chains presented below share a single source sample, sequenced in a study of T cells in localized non-small cell lung cancer. This table comes from immunoSEQ multiplex PCR, and its TCRdb copy is limited to in-frame clones, with some not included. Among 35,000 to 50,000 clones listed, roughly 90% were seen once. The sample consisted of PBMCs, taken before any cancer treatment. These receptors were obtained from a woman aged 40-75 years with stage II lung adenocarcinoma.

V gene TRBV5-6 combines with J gene TRBJ2-5, with unresolved D. The germline gives CDR1 SGHDT, CDR2 YYEEEE. The CDR3 has 12 amino acids. Trimming removed 4 bases at V and 5 bases at J, with 9 bases between. The CDR3 sequence: CASSPKWETQYF. The CDR3 DNA follows: TGTGCCAGCAGCCCGAAGTGGGAGACCCAGTACTTC.

This chain joins TRBV7-9 and TRBJ1-1; 7 bases are shared with TRBD1. J gave up 0 bases and V 5 bases, and 6 bases lay outside the gene matches. Germline CDR1 SEHNR, CDR2 FQNEAQ (reference sequence). The CDR3 extends over 15 amino acids. CDR3 bases: TGTGCCAGCAGCACCAACAGGGGTGTGAACACTGAAGCTTTCTTT. Amino acids: CASSTNRGVNTEAFF.

This chain connects TRBV5-6 to TRBJ2-7; the match to TRBD1 covers 10 bases. The V gene end was trimmed by 0 bases and the J gene end by 1 base; junction bases not matched to a gene: 1. This CDR3 has 15 amino acids. CDR1 is SGHDT, CDR2 YYEEEE, per germline. The CDR3 nucleotides read TGTGCCAGCAGCTTGGGGACAGGGGGGTCCTACGAGCAGTACTTC. Its protein is CASSLGTGGSYEQYF.

V gene TRBV7-9 combines with J gene TRBJ2-5; 9 bases agree with TRBD2. This CDR3 comprises 17 residues. Germline CDR1 and CDR2: SEHNR and FQNEAQ (reference sequence). The trim removed 5 bases at V and 2 bases at J, leaving 12 bases unmatched. The CDR3 nucleotides are TGTGCCAGCAGCCCCCAAGGGGCTAGCGGGATTCAAGAGACCCAGTACTTC. This codes for CASSPQGASGIQETQYF.

This clone was counted once. The chain is built from TRBV4-1 and TRBJ2-5; D call uncertain. Per germline, CDR1 MGHRA and CDR2 YSYEKL. V lost 5 bases, J lost 6 bases, and 13 bases lay in between. This CDR3 region has 13 residues. CDR3 in amino acids: CASSVRIEKTQYF. CDR3 in DNA: TGCGCCAGCAGCGTTAGAATTGAGAAGACCCAGTACTTC.

The chain recombines TRBV27 with TRBJ1-1, with 8 bases matching TRBD1. The CDR3 covers 15 residues. Germline V gene lookup returns CDR1 MNHEY and CDR2 SMNVEV (reference sequence). V lost 10 bases to trimming and J lost 2 bases; unmatched junction nucleotides: 12. CDR3 sequence: CATRGQGAQNTEAFF. CDR3 DNA: TGTGCCACCCGAGGGCAGGGGGCGCAAAACACTGAAGCTTTCTTT.

The J gene is TRBJ1-4, the V gene TRBV28; TRBD1 matches at 9 bases. The ends lost 5 bases at V and 8 bases at J; junction bases unmatched: 6. Germline-derived CDR1 and CDR2 are MDHEN and SYDVKM. The CDR3 is 14 residues long. The CDR3 nucleotides are TGTGCCAGCAGTGCCGGGGACAGGGACGAAAAACTGTTTTTT. Translating gives CASSAGDRDEKLFF.

The V gene is TRBV28, the J gene TRBJ1-4; D is undetermined. From germline, CDR1 is MDHEN and CDR2 SYDVKM. The CDR3 is 14 amino acids. V was cut by 6 bases and J by 7 bases, with 15 bases left in between. CDR3: CASRNSYSREKLFF. CDR3 DNA: TGTGCCAGCAGAAATTCCTACAGCCGTGAAAAACTGTTTTTT.

This clone was seen a few times. This rearrangement joins TRBV7-2 to TRBJ1-1; D gene ambiguous. The CDR3 contains 11 residues. V was trimmed by 3 bases and J by 3 bases, leaving 2 bases between them. The germline CDR1 and CDR2 sequences are SGHTA and FQGNSA. CDR3 bases: TGTGCCAGCAGCTTGGACACTGAAGCTTTCTTT. It yields the protein CASSLDTEAFF.

The chain links TRBV5-1 to TRBJ1-3, with 7 positions matching TRBD1. After removal of 0 bases from V and 6 bases from J, the junction contained 3 bases not matched to a gene. The CDR3 contains 14 residues. Germline lookup yields CDR1 SGHRS and CDR2 YFSETQ. The CDR3 sequence is CASSLAGQENTIYF. For the CDR3, the DNA is TGCGCCAGCAGCTTGGCAGGACAGGAAAACACCATATATTTT.

The chain has TRBV7-2 and TRBJ2-1; D is perhaps TRBD2 (7 bases). From germline, CDR1 is SGHTA and CDR2 FQGNSA. The CDR3 contains 17 residues. Trimming removed 1 base from V and 4 bases from J, with 17 bases in between. The CDR3 region is CASSLVGGAGPYNEQFF. CDR3 nucleotide sequence: TGTGCCAGCAGCTTAGTGGGGGGGGCTGGACCGTACAATGAGCAGTTCTTC.

The chain recombines TRBV6-1 with TRBJ2-3; D may correspond to TRBD1 or TRBD2 (5 bases each). V lost 4 bases to trimming and J lost 4 bases, with 18 bases between them. This CDR3 is 16 amino acids long. The germline CDR1 and CDR2 sequences are MNHNS and SASEGT. As DNA, the CDR3 is TGTGCCAGCAGTGGGGGGATAGGCAGGGCGGCAGATACGCAGTATTTT. Amino acid sequence: CASSGGIGRAADTQYF.

This chain connects TRBV6-5 to TRBJ1-2; D might be TRBD1 (6 bases). From germline, CDR1 is MNHEY and CDR2 SVGAGI. With 5 bases removed from V and 3 bases from J, the gap between germline ends came to 13 bases. This CDR3 has 14 amino acids. CDR3 sequence reads: CASSKPAGDYGYTF. The CDR3 DNA sequence: TGTGCCAGCAGTAAACCGGCAGGGGACTATGGCTACACCTTC.

This clone was counted once. The CDR3, as DNA: TGCGCCAGCAGCTGGGGGGGAATGAACACTGAAGCTTTCTTT. Protein sequence: CASSWGGMNTEAFF. The chain is built from TRBV5-1 and TRBJ1-1, with D perhaps TRBD1 (5 bases). Trimming took off 3 bases at V and 0 bases at J, with 9 bases between the two ends. The V gene's germline CDR1 is SGHRS and CDR2 YFSETQ. This CDR3 comprises 14 residues.

In DNA, the CDR3 is TGCGCCAGCAGCTTGACCGGGACAGGACATGGCTACACCTTC. Residues: CASSLTGTGHGYTF. The chain carries TRBV5-1 and TRBJ1-2; 8 bases align to TRBD1. The V gene end was trimmed by 1 base and the J gene end by 6 bases; junction bases not matched to a gene: 5. Germline CDR1 is SGHRS and CDR2 is YFSETQ. This CDR3 is 14 amino acids long.

This chain connects TRBV5-1 to TRBJ1-2; D may be TRBD1 (5 bases). This CDR3 region has 12 residues. Trimming took 4 bases from V and 6 from J, leaving 10 bases between them. CDR1 and CDR2 (germline): SGHRS, YFSETQ. The chain's CDR3 is CASSPGGNGYTF. CDR3 bases: TGCGCCAGCAGCCCGGGGGGTAATGGCTACACCTTC.

This clone came up once. The J gene is TRBJ1-2, the V gene TRBV7-9; maybe TRBD1 (6 bases). The CDR3 length is 13 residues. Germline V gene sequence: CDR1 SEHNR, CDR2 FQNEAQ (reference sequence). V was pared by 1 base and J by 8 bases, with 11 bases between. The DNA of the CDR3 is TGTGCCAGCAGCTTAGAGGGGGAAGGGGGCTACACCTTC. It encodes CASSLEGEGGYTF.

The chain uses TRBV11-2 and TRBJ2-3; 8 bases align to TRBD1. V trimming: 4 bases; J trimming: 4 bases; junction bases outside the gene matches: 4. The CDR3 loop spans 14 amino acids. Germline V gene data show CDR1 as SGHAT and CDR2 as FQNNGV. The CDR3 loop reads CASSSRQGSDTQYF. DNA for the CDR3: TGTGCCAGCAGCTCCAGACAGGGGTCAGATACGCAGTATTTT. The whole variable domain, filled in from reference TRBV11-2 and TRBJ2-3, reads EAGVAQSPRYKIIEKRQSVAFWCNPISGHATLYWYQQILGQGPKLLIQFQNNGVVDDSQLPKDRFSAERLKGVDSTLKIQPAKLEDSAVYLCASSSRQGSDTQYFGPGTRLTVL.

This clone was seen a single time. The chain uses TRBV28 and TRBJ2-1, with TRBD2 identical over 8 bases. Germline lookup yields CDR1 MDHEN and CDR2 SYDVKM. The CDR3 is made up of 14 amino acids. The ends lost 10 bases at V and 4 bases at J; junction bases unmatched: 9. The CDR3 DNA is TGTGCCATCCGACCGAGCGGGAGATACAATGAGCAGTTCTTC. Its protein product is CAIRPSGRYNEQFF.

The genes are TRBV7-2 and TRBJ2-7; TRBD1 or TRBD2 may be the D gene (6 bases each). Germline V gene sequence: CDR1 SGHTA, CDR2 FQGNSA. V shed 2 bases and J shed 6 bases, with 17 bases lying between them. The CDR3 is made up of 15 amino acids. The CDR3: CASSLMGTGGTEQYF. The CDR3 DNA reads TGTGCCAGCAGCTTAATGGGTACCGGGGGCACCGAGCAGTACTTC. Filled out from reference TRBV7-2 and TRBJ2-7, the complete variable domain reads GAGVSQSPSNKVTEKGKDVELRCDPISGHTALYWYRQSLGQGLEFLIYFQGNSAPDKSGLPSDRFSAERTGGSVSTLTIQRTQQEDSAVYLCASSLMGTGGTEQYFGPGTRLTVT.

This rearrangement joins TRBV15 to TRBJ1-2; D remains ambiguous. The CDR3 is made up of 15 amino acids. Trimming removed 0 bases at V and 2 bases at J, with 10 bases between. From germline, CDR1 is LNHNV and CDR2 YYDKDF (reference sequence). The CDR3, as DNA: TGTGCCACCAGCAGAGATAGGACGGTCAACTATGGCTACACCTTC. The encoded protein is CATSRDRTVNYGYTF.

The chain joins TRBV7-8 to TRBJ1-3; D gene ambiguous. This CDR3 has 17 amino acids. Trimming left V 0 bases short and J 0 bases short, with 12 bases between. CDR1 and CDR2 from the germline V gene are SGHVS and FQNEAQ. The CDR3 DNA sequence: TGTGCCAGCAGCTTAGCAGATCCCCGACTCTCTGGAAACACCATATATTTT. It yields the protein CASSLADPRLSGNTIYF. The full variable domain, its missing parts supplied by reference TRBV7-8 and TRBJ1-3, is GAGVSQSPRYKVAKRGQDVALRCDPISGHVSLFWYQQALGQGPEFLTYFQNEAQLDKSGLPSDRFFAERPEGSVSTLKIQRTQQEDSAVYLCASSLADPRLSGNTIYFGEGSWLTVV.

The chain combines TRBV10-1 with TRBJ1-1, with no clear D. This CDR3 is 14 amino acids long. CDR1 is WNHNN, CDR2 SYGVQD, per germline (reference sequence). The V end was cut by 6 bases, the J end by 2 bases, with 13 bases between. CDR3 in DNA: TGCGCCAGCAGAGAGACGGCGGATAACACTGAAGCTTTCTTT. The encoded protein is CASRETADNTEAFF.

This chain links TRBV5-5 with TRBJ2-7; 8 bases fit TRBD1. This CDR3 has 16 amino acids. With V trimmed by 0 bases and J by 3 bases, 8 bases remained unmatched. Germline-derived CDR1 and CDR2 are SGHKS and YYEKEE (reference sequence). CDR3 protein: CASSLERRQGNYEQYF. CDR3 DNA: TGTGCCAGCAGCTTGGAACGGAGACAGGGGAACTACGAGCAGTACTTC.

This chain links TRBV18 with TRBJ1-1; a weak D match, TRBD1 (5 bases). The CDR3 extends over 14 amino acids. CDR1 KGHSH and CDR2 LQKENI come from the germline V gene. V lost 6 bases and J 4 bases, leaving 15 bases between the germline ends. The CDR3 DNA reads TGTGCCAGCTCCCTCACGGCGGGGGTCACTGAAGCTTTCTTT. It encodes CASSLTAGVTEAFF.

The chain is built from TRBV5-1 and TRBJ1-4; D possibly corresponds to TRBD1 (5 bases). The CDR3 has 15 residues. V lost 4 bases to trimming and J lost 4 bases, with 14 bases between them. The germline CDR1 and CDR2 sequences are SGHRS and YFSETQ. The chain's CDR3 is CASSIEGVGNEKLFF. CDR3 DNA sequence: TGCGCCAGCAGCATCGAAGGGGTCGGTAATGAAAAACTGTTTTTT.

The rearrangement joins TRBV29-1 to TRBJ2-2, with D perhaps given as TRBD1 or TRBD2 (5 bases each). The V end was cut by 4 bases, the J end by 1 base, with 7 bases between. This CDR3 is built from 13 residues. The germline V gene has CDR1 SQVTM and CDR2 ANQGSEA. The CDR3: CSVGGVNTGELFF. The CDR3, as DNA: TGCAGCGTTGGAGGGGTGAACACCGGGGAGCTGTTTTTT.